This TCR beta chain was documented in a study of blood T cell repertoires in COVID-19. Trimming took off 3 bases at V and 6 bases at J, with 11 bases between the two ends. Germline V gives CDR1 KGHSH, CDR2 LQKENI. CDR3 length: 13 amino acids. Cohorts were assigned according to the clinical history that participants reported. Donors of Cohort 3 who recovered were those that had two negative PCRs, clearance, or symptom resolution. Clones were read by immunoSEQ multiplex PCR, and TCRdb kept only the in-frame ones, dropping some. The top ten clones hold approximately 2% of a sample with roughly 250,000 clones, 75% to 95% of them seen once.

The receptor was derived from a woman aged 18-29 years who had recovered from COVID-19. This sequence joins TRBV18 and TRBJ2-5, with D maybe TRBD2 (5 bases). The sequencing input was PBMCs or T cells enriched from blood (not recorded which). CDR3 amino acids: CASSPAGLKTQYF. The CDR3, as DNA: TGTGCCAGCTCACCTGCGGGTTTGAAGACCCAGTACTTC.